The 22 T cell receptor beta chains below come from one sample, sequenced in a study of human T cells and chemical hapten exposure. Time point described: pre-sensitization, week 0. Stated treatment: therapeutic diphenylcyclopropenone sensitization with weekly scalp DPC. TCRdb re-called the RACE reads with MiXCR, one entry per CDR3 protein. The data contain 350,000 to 400,000 distinct CDR3 sequences, less than 6.5% of them singletons. The sample was whole blood, taken in connection with sensitization to the hapten diphenylcyclopropenone (DPC). The receptor set was obtained from a woman between 50 and 59 years old with alopecia areata. Some clones in this sample may be carry-over from other donors' samples.

V gene TRBV20-1 combines with J gene TRBJ1-1; D perhaps matches TRBD1 (5 bases). Germline values: CDR1 DFQATT, CDR2 SNEGSKA (reference sequence). The CDR3 contains 14 residues. The V end was cut by 1 base, the J end by 5 bases, with 14 bases between. CDR3: CSARGGGTGTEAFF. CDR3 coding DNA: TGCAGTGCTAGAGGGGGGGGGACTGGTACTGAAGCTTTCTTT.

This clonotype was detected only a few times. V usage is TRBV25-1 and J usage is TRBJ1-6, with a tentative D call TRBD1 (6 bases). The CDR3 is 13 residues long. Germline V gene lookup returns CDR1 MGHDK and CDR2 SYGVNS. Trimming left V 5 bases short and J 8 bases short, with 10 bases between. This chain's CDR3 is CASSPAGDSPLHF. The CDR3 bases are TGTGCCAGCAGTCCCGCAGGGGATTCACCCCTCCACTTT.

This clonotype showed up just a few times. The chain recombines TRBV19 with TRBJ1-1, with TRBD1 identical over 7 bases. The CDR3 sequence is 17 residues long. Germline loops: CDR1 LNHDA, CDR2 SQIVND (reference sequence). J was trimmed by 4 bases and V by 7 bases; bases with no gene match: 18. The CDR3 region is CASTPIGQDAVGTEAFF. CDR3 in DNA: TGTGCCAGTACCCCCATCGGACAGGACGCGGTAGGCACTGAAGCTTTCTTT.

This clonotype showed up just a few times. V usage is TRBV6-2 or TRBV6-3 and J usage is TRBJ1-5, with D hard to call. V lost 6 bases and J 0 bases, leaving 6 bases between the germline ends. The germline CDR1 and CDR2 sequences are MNHEY and SVGEGT. The CDR3 loop spans 13 amino acids. The CDR3 protein is CASRDYSNQPQHF. As DNA, the CDR3 is TGTGCCAGCAGGGATTATAGCAATCAGCCCCAGCATTTT.

This clonotype turned up a few times. This sequence joins TRBV20-1 and TRBJ2-3; the D is unclear. The CDR3 has 14 amino acids. Germline V lookup: CDR1 DFQATT, CDR2 SNEGSKA (reference sequence). V lost 6 bases to trimming and J lost 5 bases, with 18 bases between them. The CDR3 spells CSAVIRAKGDTQYF. For the CDR3, the DNA is TGCAGTGCGGTAATTCGAGCAAAGGGAGATACGCAGTATTTT.

The table lists this clonotype with many counts. This chain connects TRBV20-1 to TRBJ2-5; 10 bases map to TRBD2. After removal of 3 bases from V and 4 bases from J, the junction contained 8 bases not matched to a gene. CDR1 and CDR2 from the germline V gene are DFQATT and SNEGSKA (reference sequence). The CDR3 is 15 amino acids. The CDR3 bases are TGCAGTGCTAGCCAGCCGGCTAGCGGGAGAGAGACCCAGTACTTC. This codes for CSASQPASGRETQYF.

This clonotype was detected many times. This chain connects TRBV3-1 to TRBJ2-3, with a tentative D call TRBD2 (6 bases). The CDR3 spans 16 residues. Germline V CDR1 and CDR2: LGHDT, YNNKEL (reference sequence). The V and J ends lost 3 bases and 2 bases respectively, with 15 bases between them. The chain's CDR3 is CASSHLAGSITDTQYF. The CDR3 coding sequence is TGTGCCAGCAGCCATCTGGCCGGGAGCATCACAGATACGCAGTATTTT.

This clonotype showed up just a few times. The gene calls are TRBV30 and TRBJ2-5; D is possibly TRBD1 (5 bases). This CDR3 region has 11 residues. Looked up from germline, CDR1 is GTSNPN and CDR2 is SVGIG (reference sequence). V dropped 0 bases and J dropped 7 bases, with 6 bases sitting between them. CDR3 DNA sequence: TGTGCCTGGAGTGTAAGGGGGACCCAGTACTTC. Translated: CAWSVRGTQYF. Combining the CDR3 with reference TRBV30 and TRBJ2-5 gives the whole variable domain SQTIHQWPATLVQPVGSPLSLECTVEGTSNPNLYWYRQAAGRGLQLLFYSVGIGQISSEVPQNLSASRPQDRQFILSSKKLLLSDSGFYLCAWSVRGTQYFGPGTRLLVL.

The sample holds a few counts of this clonotype. The V gene is TRBV20-1, the J gene TRBJ1-5; D not certain. Germline V lookup: CDR1 DFQATT, CDR2 SNEGSKA (reference sequence). This CDR3 spans 13 amino acids. Between the trimmed V and J ends, which lost 2 bases and 2 bases, there was a span of 7 bases. The CDR3 DNA sequence: TGCAGTGCTAGACCCCCCCGCAATCAGCCCCAGCATTTT. The encoded protein is CSARPPRNQPQHF.

This clonotype was detected ten times or more. CDR3 coding DNA: TGTGCCAGCAGCGTAAACAGGGGGCCCAGCACAGATACGCAGTATTTT. It yields the protein CASSVNRGPSTDTQYF. This sequence joins TRBV9 and TRBJ2-3, with 9 bases fitting TRBD1. V shed 1 base, J shed 0 bases, and the junction held 3 bases outside the gene matches. CDR1 is SGDLS, CDR2 YYNGEE, per germline. CDR3 length equals 16 residues.

This clonotype was counted a few times. The V gene is TRBV5-5, the J gene TRBJ1-1; no definite D call. Germline-derived CDR1 and CDR2 are SGHKS and YYEKEE (reference sequence). The V and J ends lost 6 bases and 8 bases respectively, with 23 bases between them. The CDR3 extends over 15 amino acids. The CDR3 spells CASKALGFTQTEAFF. CDR3 bases: TGTGCCAGCAAAGCCCTGGGTTTTACTCAGACCGAAGCTTTCTTT.

The sample holds many counts of this clonotype. V and J are TRBV14 and TRBJ1-4; tentative D call: TRBD1 (5 bases). CDR1 is SGHDN and CDR2 is FVKESK in the germline V gene. Trimming took 0 bases from V and 8 from J, leaving 13 bases between them. The CDR3 is 15 residues long. CDR3 sequence (DNA): TGTGCCAGCAGCCAAGATTTTGGGGCGCAGGAAAAACTGTTTTTT. This translates into CASSQDFGAQEKLFF.

This clonotype has at least ten counts. The rearrangement links TRBV7-2 to TRBJ1-5, with 9 bases lining up with TRBD1. The J segment lost 5 bases and the V segment lost 5 bases, leaving 4 bases of the junction unmatched. The CDR3 length is 14 residues. Looked up from germline, CDR1 is SGHTA and CDR2 is FQGNSA. CDR3 nucleotides: TGTGCCAGCAGCCCACAGGGGGCTGATCAGCCCCAGCATTTT. Residues: CASSPQGADQPQHF. Variable domain in full (rest from reference TRBV7-2 and TRBJ1-5): GAGVSQSPSNKVTEKGKDVELRCDPISGHTALYWYRQSLGQGLEFLIYFQGNSAPDKSGLPSDRFSAERTGGSVSTLTIQRTQQEDSAVYLCASSPQGADQPQHFGDGTRLSIL.

The chain employs TRBV28 and TRBJ1-5; 10 bases align to TRBD1. CDR1 and CDR2 from the germline V gene are MDHEN and SYDVKM. Trimming cost V 4 bases and J 0 bases; bases outside gene matches: 3. The CDR3 spans 16 residues. CDR3 sequence reads: CASSSGQGNSNQPQHF. DNA for the CDR3: TGTGCCAGCAGTTCGGGACAGGGGAATAGCAATCAGCCCCAGCATTTT.

Only a few counts were recorded for this clonotype. The chain recombines TRBV7-2 with TRBJ1-6, with 8 positions matching TRBD1. Germline CDR1 and CDR2: SGHTA and FQGNSA. The ends lost 2 bases at V and 7 bases at J; junction bases unmatched: 7. The CDR3 is made up of 16 amino acids. The CDR3 DNA is TGTGCCAGCAGCTTAACGGGGACAGGAGGAAATTCACCCCTCCACTTT. This gives the protein CASSLTGTGGNSPLHF.

In its sample, this clonotype was seen many times. J is TRBJ2-7 and V is TRBV28; D is unresolved. V was shortened by 6 bases and J by 7 bases, with 19 bases between the two germline ends. The germline V gene has CDR1 MDHEN and CDR2 SYDVKM. CDR3 length: 14 residues. The DNA of the CDR3 is TGTGCCAGCAGCTCACGGACCGAAAGCCCAGAGCAGTACTTC. Translated: CASSSRTESPEQYF. Combining the CDR3 with reference TRBV28 and TRBJ2-7 gives the whole variable domain DVKVTQSSRYLVKRTGEKVFLECVQDMDHENMFWYRQDPGLGLRLIYFSYDVKMKEKGDIPEGYSVSREKKERFSLILESASTNQTSMYLCASSSRTESPEQYFGPGTRLTVT.

This clonotype was detected only a few times. V is TRBV5-8 and J is TRBJ1-5; D is undetermined. Between the trimmed V and J ends, which lost 6 bases and 0 bases, there was a span of 19 bases. This CDR3 region has 17 residues. Germline CDR1 reads SGHTS; CDR2 reads YDEGEE. The CDR3 reads CASTPGSFVSSNQPQHF. The DNA for the CDR3 is TGTGCCAGCACCCCAGGCTCTTTCGTAAGTAGCAATCAGCCCCAGCATTTT. The full variable domain, in which reference TRBV5-8 and TRBJ1-5 provide the parts outside the CDR3, is EAGVTQSPTHLIKTRGQQATLRCSPISGHTSVYWYQQALGLGLQFLLWYDEGEERNRGNFPPRFSGRQFPNYSSELNVNALELEDSALYLCASTPGSFVSSNQPQHFGDGTRLSIL.

There are a few counts of this clonotype. The V gene is TRBV5-5, the J gene TRBJ1-6; D is unclear. This CDR3 comprises 15 residues. The germline V gene has CDR1 SGHKS and CDR2 YYEKEE (reference sequence). Trimming shortened V by 0 bases and J by 5 bases, and 9 bases separated the two germline ends. CDR3 bases: TGTGCCAGCAGCTTGGGCGGCAGCCATAATTCACCCCTCCACTTT. This sequence encodes CASSLGGSHNSPLHF.

The genes are TRBV5-6 and TRBJ2-3, with D unclear. Germline V gene lookup returns CDR1 SGHDT and CDR2 YYEEEE. Trimming removed 4 bases at V and 4 bases at J, with 7 bases between. The CDR3 covers 12 residues. This CDR3 is CASSDEPDTQYF. Written as DNA, the CDR3 is TGTGCCAGCAGCGATGAGCCAGATACGCAGTATTTT.

This sequence joins TRBV2 and TRBJ1-2, with 9 bases fitting TRBD1. The CDR3 is made up of 15 amino acids. CDR1 and CDR2 from the germline V gene are SNHLY and FYNNEI. V lost 7 bases to trimming and J lost 8 bases; unmatched junction nucleotides: 14. CDR3 DNA sequence: TGTGCCAGCAAAACTAAACAGGGGGCGCTGGACGGCTACACCTTC. Translated, it gives CASKTKQGALDGYTF.

This rearrangement joins TRBV12-3 or TRBV12-4 to TRBJ1-1; no clear D gene. CDR3 length equals 13 residues. V was shortened by 1 base and J by 8 bases, with 11 bases between the two germline ends. CDR3 coding DNA: TGTGCCAGCAGTTTAGGATCCCCCAACGAAGCTTTCTTT. Amino acids: CASSLGSPNEAFF.

The sample holds many counts of this clonotype. The chain couples TRBV5-1 to TRBJ1-6; D is unclear. The ends were cut back, 4 bases at V and 4 bases at J, with 15 bases in the middle. The germline V gene encodes CDR1 SGHRS and CDR2 YFSETQ. There are 16 residues in the CDR3. CDR3 region: CASSATQAGYNSPLHF. Here the CDR3 DNA reads TGCGCCAGCAGCGCGACTCAGGCAGGATATAATTCACCCCTCCACTTT.